Listed below are T cell receptor beta chains from one sample, sequenced in a study of graft-versus-host responses after intestinal transplantation. Antigens for these TCRs are unknown. TCRdb's copy holds only in-frame clones and misses some; the assay was immunoSEQ multiplex PCR. The profile shows 75,000 to 100,000 clones, around 92% of them singletons. The source material was unstimulated CD4+ T cells sorted from spleen or lymph node cells, sampled before transplant. These receptor sequences come from a human donor who was the organ donor for an intestinal transplant. CDR3s include the opening cysteine and the closing phenylalanine or tryptophan. The D gene is left open where the match is weak. Clone size is shown for a subset of rows, as once, few, many or a class of expanded clone.

v_call	clone_size	cdr3_length	d_call	j_call	cdr3_nt	cdr3_aa
TRBV5-1	.	16	TRBD2	TRBJ2-3	TGCGCCAGCAGCTTGAGGACTAGCGGGGGTGCAGATACGCAGTATTTT	CASSLRTSGGADTQYF
TRBV6-6	once	14	TRBD1	TRBJ2-7	TGTGCCAGCAGTGATCCGGGACAGCGATACGAGCAGTACTTC	CASSDPGQRYEQYF
TRBV19	.	14	TRBD2	TRBJ2-7	TGTGCCAGCCGGGGGGGGCCGCCCGCCCACGAGCAGTACTTC	CASRGGPPAHEQYF
TRBV5-1	.	16	TRBD1	TRBJ2-2	TGCGCCAGCAGCTTGTCCGGGACAGGGGTTACCGGGGAGCTGTTTTTT	CASSLSGTGVTGELFF
TRBV5-6	.	16	TRBD1	TRBJ2-2	TGTGCCAGCAGCAAGGAGGTAGGGGGCAACACCGGGGAGCTGTTTTTT	CASSKEVGGNTGELFF
TRBV2	.	10	.	TRBJ1-1	TGTGCCAGTCGGGACACTGAAGCTTTCTTT	CASRDTEAFF
TRBV4-2	.	11	.	TRBJ2-7	TGTGCCAGCAGCCAGTTCCAGGAGCAGTACTTC	CASSQFQEQYF
TRBV10-3	.	13	.	TRBJ1-5	TGTGCCATCAGTGACGGGGGGCTTCAGCCCCAGCATTTT	CAISDGGLQPQHF
TRBV5-1	.	15	TRBD1	TRBJ2-1	TGCGCCAGCAGCTTGGGACAGGGGACCTACAATGAGCAGTTCTTC	CASSLGQGTYNEQFF
TRBV2	.	15	.	TRBJ2-1	TGTGCCAATGCTCCAGACAGGCCTCGGACCAATGAGCAGTTCTTC	CANAPDRPRTNEQFF
TRBV2	.	17	TRBD1	TRBJ2-2	TGTGCCAGCAGGGGAATGTTGGGACAGGGGAACACCGGGGAGCTGTTTTTT	CASRGMLGQGNTGELFF
TRBV7-9	.	14	.	TRBJ2-1	TGTGCCAGCAGCTTAGAATTATCCAGGGGTGAGCAGTTCTTC	CASSLELSRGEQFF
TRBV18	few	14	TRBD1	TRBJ1-1	TGTGCCAGCTCACGACAGGGGGGGAACACTGAAGCTTTCTTT	CASSRQGGNTEAFF
TRBV4-2	.	17	TRBD2	TRBJ2-3	TGTGCCAGCAGCCAAGAGGTCGGCGGGGGGGCGTCAGATACGCAGTATTTT	CASSQEVGGGASDTQYF
TRBV6-5	.	13	.	TRBJ1-1	TGTGCCAGCAGTTACTCGGAGGGCACTGAAGCTTTCTTT	CASSYSEGTEAFF
TRBV7-9	.	17	.	TRBJ1-2	TGTGCCAGCATCCCTCAGGGTGTAACACCGGGCCGCTATGGCTACACCTTC	CASIPQGVTPGRYGYTF
TRBV4-2	.	19	TRBD2	TRBJ2-1	TGTGCCAGCAGCCACGAGACAAAGCGGGGGGGCTTGAGGTACAATGAGCAGTTCTTC	CASSHETKRGGLRYNEQFF
TRBV29-1	.	12	.	TRBJ1-2	TGCAGCGTTGAATACAGGAACTATGGCTACACCTTC	CSVEYRNYGYTF
TRBV6-5	.	14	.	TRBJ2-2	TGTGCCAGCAGTTACTCGGGGGGAACCGGGGAGCTGTTTTTT	CASSYSGGTGELFF
TRBV4-1	.	13	.	TRBJ2-5	TGCGCCAGCAGCCATGGAGGAGGGGAGACCCAGTACTTC	CASSHGGGETQYF
TRBV7-9	.	14	TRBD1	TRBJ2-5	TGTGCCAGCGGCCAAACAGGGGTTGGAGAGACCCAGTACTTC	CASGQTGVGETQYF
TRBV25-1	.	14	TRBD1	TRBJ2-7	TGTGCCAGCAGTGTAAGACAGGGACCCTACGAGCAGTACTTC	CASSVRQGPYEQYF
TRBV4-3	.	16	.	TRBJ2-3	TGCGCCAGCAGCCAAGAGACTACCGCTAGCACAGATACGCAGTATTTT	CASSQETTASTDTQYF
TRBV7-6	once	16	TRBD1	TRBJ2-2	TGTGCCAGCAGCTTGGACAGGGGCGATGACGCCGGGGAGCTGTTTTTT	CASSLDRGDDAGELFF
TRBV10-2	once	19	TRBD2	TRBJ2-2	TGCGCCAGCAGTGGTGGGGGACTAGCGGGGGATGCGAACACCGGGGAGCTGTTTTTT	CASSGGGLAGDANTGELFF
TRBV19	.	18	TRBD1	TRBJ1-1	TGTGCCAGTAGTATAGGGAGGAGGACAGGGGGACCGAACACTGAAGCTTTCTTT	CASSIGRRTGGPNTEAFF
TRBV5-1	.	17	TRBD1	TRBJ2-7	TGCGCCAGCAGCTCAACCACCGGCTGGACAGGGTTCAACGAGCAGTACTTC	CASSSTTGWTGFNEQYF
TRBV10-1	.	16	TRBD1	TRBJ2-7	TGCGCCAGCAGTGAGCCCTCAGGACAGGGGGCGATCGAGCAGTACTTC	CASSEPSGQGAIEQYF
TRBV6-5	.	14	.	TRBJ1-1	TGTGCCAGCAGTTACGCGGGGGGCCGCACTGAAGCTTTCTTT	CASSYAGGRTEAFF